This entry features one T cell receptor (beta chain) sequence. Profiled with immunoSEQ multiplex PCR; TCRdb holds only in-frame clones, not every one. In the table there are fewer than 7,000 clones, about 78% of which are singletons. This specimen comes from a study of coeliac disease. Material for sequencing was lamina propria lymphocytes from the gut. The clonotype originates from a man aged 25 to 40 with celiac disease.

CDR3 in amino acids: CASSVNRVGQPQHF. The DNA of the CDR3 is TGTGCCAGCAGTGTGAACAGGGTAGGGCAGCCCCAGCATTTT. The V and J genes are TRBV2 and TRBJ1-5; TRBD1 is a possible D gene (6 bases). Trimming stripped 4 bases from V and 7 bases from J, with 14 bases between. In germline, CDR1 is SNHLY, CDR2 FYNNEI. The CDR3 contains 14 residues.